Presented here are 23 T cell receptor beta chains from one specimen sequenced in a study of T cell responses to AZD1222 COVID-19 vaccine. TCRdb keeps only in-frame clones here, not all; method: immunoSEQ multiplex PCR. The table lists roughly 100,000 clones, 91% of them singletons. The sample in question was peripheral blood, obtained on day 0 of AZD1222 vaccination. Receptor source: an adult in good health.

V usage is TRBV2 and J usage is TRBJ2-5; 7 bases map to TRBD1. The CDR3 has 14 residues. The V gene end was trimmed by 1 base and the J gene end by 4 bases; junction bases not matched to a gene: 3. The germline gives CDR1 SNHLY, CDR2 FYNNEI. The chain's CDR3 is CASSEEGAGETQYF. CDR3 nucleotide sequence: TGTGCCAGCAGTGAAGAGGGGGCCGGAGAGACCCAGTACTTC. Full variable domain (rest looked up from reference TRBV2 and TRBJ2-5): EPEVTQTPSHQVTQMGQEVILRCVPISNHLYFYWYRQILGQKVEFLVSFYNNEISEKSEIFDDQFSVERPDGSNFTLKIRSTKLEDSAMYFCASSEEGAGETQYFGPGTRLLVL.

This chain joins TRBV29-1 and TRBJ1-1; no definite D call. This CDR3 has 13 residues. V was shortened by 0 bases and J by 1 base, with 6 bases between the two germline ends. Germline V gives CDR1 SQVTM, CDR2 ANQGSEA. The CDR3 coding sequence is TGCAGCGTTGAAGAAGGGTCGAACACTGAAGCTTTCTTT. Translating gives CSVEEGSNTEAFF.

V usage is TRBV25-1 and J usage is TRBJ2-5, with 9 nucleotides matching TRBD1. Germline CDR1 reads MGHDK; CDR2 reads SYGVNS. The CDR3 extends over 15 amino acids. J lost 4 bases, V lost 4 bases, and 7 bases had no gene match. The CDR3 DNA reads TGTGCCAGCAGTGTCTCCGGGACAGGGACAGAGACCCAGTACTTC. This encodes CASSVSGTGTETQYF.

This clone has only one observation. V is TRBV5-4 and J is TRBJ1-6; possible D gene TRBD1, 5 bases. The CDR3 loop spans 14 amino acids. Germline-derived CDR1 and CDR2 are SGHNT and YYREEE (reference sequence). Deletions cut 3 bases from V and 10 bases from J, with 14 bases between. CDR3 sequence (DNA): TGTGCCAGCAGCTACAGAGGGGAAGGATCACCCCTCCACTTT. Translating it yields CASSYRGEGSPLHF.

CDR3 DNA sequence: TGTGCCAGCAGCCCGGTTGGGGCCGGTACGCAGTATTTT. This encodes CASSPVGAGTQYF. The gene calls are TRBV7-2 and TRBJ2-3; D perhaps matches TRBD1 (5 bases). V was trimmed by 5 bases and J by 8 bases, leaving 14 bases between them. CDR1 is SGHTA, CDR2 FQGNSA, per germline. The CDR3 is 13 amino acids.

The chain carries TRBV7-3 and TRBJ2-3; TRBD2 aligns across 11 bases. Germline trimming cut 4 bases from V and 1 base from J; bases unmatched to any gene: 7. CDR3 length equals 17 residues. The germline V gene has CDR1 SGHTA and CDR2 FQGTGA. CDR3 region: CASSYSGRASGTDTQYF. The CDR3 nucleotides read TGTGCCAGCAGCTATAGCGGGAGGGCCTCTGGCACAGATACGCAGTATTTT.

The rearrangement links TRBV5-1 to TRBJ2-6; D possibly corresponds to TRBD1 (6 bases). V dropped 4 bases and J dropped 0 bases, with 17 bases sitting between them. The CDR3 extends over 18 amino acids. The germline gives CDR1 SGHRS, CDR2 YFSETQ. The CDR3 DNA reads TGCGCCAGCAGCATTCCAGGGGAGCCCGTCTCTGGGGCCAACGTCCTGACTTTC. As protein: CASSIPGEPVSGANVLTF.

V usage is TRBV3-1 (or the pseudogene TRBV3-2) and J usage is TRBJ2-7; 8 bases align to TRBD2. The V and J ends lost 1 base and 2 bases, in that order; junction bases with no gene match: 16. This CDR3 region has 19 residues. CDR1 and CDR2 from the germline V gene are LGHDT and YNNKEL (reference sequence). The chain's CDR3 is CASSQAANSPGLGAYEQYF. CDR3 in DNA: TGTGCCAGCAGCCAAGCCGCGAACTCCCCGGGACTAGGAGCCTACGAGCAGTACTTC.

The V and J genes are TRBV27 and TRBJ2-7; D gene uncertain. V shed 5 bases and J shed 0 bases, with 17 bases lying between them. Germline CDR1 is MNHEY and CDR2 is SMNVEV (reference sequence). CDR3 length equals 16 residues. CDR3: CASSPSNSPTSYEQYF. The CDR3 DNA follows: TGTGCCAGCAGTCCCTCCAACTCCCCCACCTCCTACGAGCAGTACTTC.

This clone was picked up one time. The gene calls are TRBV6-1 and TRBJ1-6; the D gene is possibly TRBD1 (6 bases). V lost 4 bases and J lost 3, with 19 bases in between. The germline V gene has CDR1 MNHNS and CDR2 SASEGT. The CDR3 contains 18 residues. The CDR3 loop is CASSVRDGTYHYNSPLHF. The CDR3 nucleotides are TGTGCCAGCAGTGTCCGGGACGGGACATACCACTATAATTCACCCCTCCACTTT.

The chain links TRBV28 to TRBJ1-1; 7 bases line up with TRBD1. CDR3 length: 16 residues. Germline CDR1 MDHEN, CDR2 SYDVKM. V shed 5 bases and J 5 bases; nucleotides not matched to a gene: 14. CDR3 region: CASSLERGRESTEAFF. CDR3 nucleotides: TGTGCCAGCAGTCTCGAGAGGGGGCGGGAGTCTACTGAAGCTTTCTTT. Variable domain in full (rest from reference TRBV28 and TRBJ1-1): DVKVTQSSRYLVKRTGEKVFLECVQDMDHENMFWYRQDPGLGLRLIYFSYDVKMKEKGDIPEGYSVSREKKERFSLILESASTNQTSMYLCASSLERGRESTEAFFGQGTRLTVV.

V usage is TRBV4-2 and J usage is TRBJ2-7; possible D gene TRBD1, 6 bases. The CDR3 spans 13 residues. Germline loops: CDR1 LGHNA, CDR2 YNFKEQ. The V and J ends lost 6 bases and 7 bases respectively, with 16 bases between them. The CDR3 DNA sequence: TGTGCCAGCAGAAAATCAGGGGACGGGGAGCAGTACTTC. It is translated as CASRKSGDGEQYF.

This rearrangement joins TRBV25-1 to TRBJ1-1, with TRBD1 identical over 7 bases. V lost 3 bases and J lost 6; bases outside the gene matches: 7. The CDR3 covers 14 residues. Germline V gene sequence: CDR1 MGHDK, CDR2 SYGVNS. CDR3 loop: CASSDEGARPEAFF. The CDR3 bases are TGTGCCAGCAGTGACGAGGGGGCGAGGCCTGAAGCTTTCTTT. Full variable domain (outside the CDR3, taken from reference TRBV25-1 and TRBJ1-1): EADIYQTPRYLVIGTGKKITLECSQTMGHDKMYWYQQDPGMELHLIHYSYGVNSTEKGDLSSESTVSRIRTEHFPLTLESARPSHTSQYLCASSDEGARPEAFFGQGTRLTVV.

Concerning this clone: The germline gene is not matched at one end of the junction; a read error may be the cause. The CDR3 DNA follows: TGTGCCAGCTCCCCACTCCCGGGACCTCCCACCGCAGATACGCAGTATTTT. Translating gives CASSPLPGPPTADTQYF. The gene calls are TRBV18 and TRBJ2-3; D possibly uses TRBD1 or TRBD2 (5 bases each). Germline values: CDR1 KGHSH, CDR2 LQKENI. There are 17 residues in the CDR3.

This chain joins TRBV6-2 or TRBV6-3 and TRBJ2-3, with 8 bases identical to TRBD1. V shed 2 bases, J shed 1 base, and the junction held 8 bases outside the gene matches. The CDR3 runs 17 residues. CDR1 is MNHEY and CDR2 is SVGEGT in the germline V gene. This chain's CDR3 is CASSYDRGRGGTDTQYF. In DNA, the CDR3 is TGTGCCAGCAGTTACGACAGGGGAAGAGGGGGCACAGATACGCAGTATTTT.

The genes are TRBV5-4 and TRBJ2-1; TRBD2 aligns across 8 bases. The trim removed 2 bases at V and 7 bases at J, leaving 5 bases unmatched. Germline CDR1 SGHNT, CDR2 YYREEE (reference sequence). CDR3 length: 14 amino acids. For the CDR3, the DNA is TGTGCCAGCAGCTTAGGTGAGCGGGGGAATGAGCAGTTCTTC. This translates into CASSLGERGNEQFF.

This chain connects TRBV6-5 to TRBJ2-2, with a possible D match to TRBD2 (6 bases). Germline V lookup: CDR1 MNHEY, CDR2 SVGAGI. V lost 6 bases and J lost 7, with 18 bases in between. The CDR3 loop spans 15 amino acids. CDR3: CASSPGRRAFGELFF. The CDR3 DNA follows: TGTGCCAGCAGCCCGGGTCGGAGGGCCTTCGGGGAGCTGTTTTTT.

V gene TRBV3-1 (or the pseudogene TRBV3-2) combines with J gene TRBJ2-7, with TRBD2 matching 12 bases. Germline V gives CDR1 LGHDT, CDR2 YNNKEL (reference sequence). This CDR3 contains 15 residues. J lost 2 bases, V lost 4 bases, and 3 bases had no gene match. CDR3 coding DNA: TGTGCCAGCAGCCCTGGACTAGCGGGAACCTACGAGCAGTACTTC. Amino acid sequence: CASSPGLAGTYEQYF.

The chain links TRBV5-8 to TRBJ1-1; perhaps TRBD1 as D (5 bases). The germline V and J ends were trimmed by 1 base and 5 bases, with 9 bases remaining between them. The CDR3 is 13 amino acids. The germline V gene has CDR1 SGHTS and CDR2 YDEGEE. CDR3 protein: CASSLQGGTEAFF. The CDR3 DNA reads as TGTGCCAGCAGCTTGCAGGGAGGGACTGAAGCTTTCTTT.

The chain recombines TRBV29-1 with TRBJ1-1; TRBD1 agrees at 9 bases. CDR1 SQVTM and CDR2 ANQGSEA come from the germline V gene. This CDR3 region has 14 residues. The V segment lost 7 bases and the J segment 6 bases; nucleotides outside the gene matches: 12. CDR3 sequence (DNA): TGCAGCGGAACGAGGACAGGGGATGGCGCTGAAGCTTTCTTT. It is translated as CSGTRTGDGAEAFF. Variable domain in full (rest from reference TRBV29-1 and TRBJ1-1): SAVISQKPSRDICQRGTSLTIQCQVDSQVTMMFWYRQQPGQSLTLIATANQGSEATYESGFVIDKFPISRPNLTFSTLTVSNMSPEDSSIYLCSGTRTGDGAEAFFGQGTRLTVV.

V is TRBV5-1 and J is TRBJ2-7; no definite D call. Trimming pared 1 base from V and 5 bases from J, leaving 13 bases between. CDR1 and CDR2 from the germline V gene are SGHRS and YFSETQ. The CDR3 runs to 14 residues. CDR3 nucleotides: TGCGCCAGCAGCTTGATTTACAGTCAGGACGAGCAGTACTTC. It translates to CASSLIYSQDEQYF.

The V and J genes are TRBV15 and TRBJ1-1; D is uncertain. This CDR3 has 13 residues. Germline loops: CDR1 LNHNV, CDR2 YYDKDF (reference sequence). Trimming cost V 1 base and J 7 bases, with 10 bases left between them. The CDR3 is CATSRVGTNEAFF. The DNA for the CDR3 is TGTGCCACCAGCAGAGTCGGTACCAATGAAGCTTTCTTT.

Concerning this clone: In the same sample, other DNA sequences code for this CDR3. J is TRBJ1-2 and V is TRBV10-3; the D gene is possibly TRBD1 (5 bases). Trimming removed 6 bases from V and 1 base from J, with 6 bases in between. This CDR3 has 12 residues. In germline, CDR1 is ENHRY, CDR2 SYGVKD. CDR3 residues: CAISRDNYGYTF. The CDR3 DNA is TGTGCCATCAGCAGGGATAACTATGGCTACACCTTC.